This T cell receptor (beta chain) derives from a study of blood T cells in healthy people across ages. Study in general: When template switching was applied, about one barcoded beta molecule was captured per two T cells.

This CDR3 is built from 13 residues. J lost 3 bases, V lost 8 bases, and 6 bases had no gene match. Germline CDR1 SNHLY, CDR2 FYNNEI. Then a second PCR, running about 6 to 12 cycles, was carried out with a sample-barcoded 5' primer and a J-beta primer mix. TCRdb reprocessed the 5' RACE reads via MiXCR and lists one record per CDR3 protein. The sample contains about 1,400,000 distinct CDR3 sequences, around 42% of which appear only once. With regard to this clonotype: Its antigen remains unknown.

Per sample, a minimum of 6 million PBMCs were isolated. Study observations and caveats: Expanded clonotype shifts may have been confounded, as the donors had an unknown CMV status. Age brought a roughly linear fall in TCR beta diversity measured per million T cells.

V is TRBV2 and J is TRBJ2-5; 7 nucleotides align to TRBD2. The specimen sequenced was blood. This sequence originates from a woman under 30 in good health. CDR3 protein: CASRRGWEETQYF. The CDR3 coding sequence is TGTGCCAGCCGGCGGGGGTGGGAAGAGACCCAGTACTTC. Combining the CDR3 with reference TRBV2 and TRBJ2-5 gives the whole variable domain EPEVTQTPSHQVTQMGQEVILRCVPISNHLYFYWYRQILGQKVEFLVSFYNNEISEKSEIFDDQFSVERPDGSNFTLKIRSTKLEDSAMYFCASRRGWEETQYFGPGTRLLVL.